The 18 T cell receptor beta chains below all came from one sample that was sequenced in a study of T cells after posttransplantation cyclophosphamide. The repertoire was sequenced with immunoSEQ multiplex PCR; TCRdb's copy has only in-frame clones and lacks some. The sample presents 38,000 or so clones, none singletons. Sequenced: PBMCs. The receptors were sampled from a man aged 50-59 years in good health, CMV-negative, and a related stem cell transplant donor.

There are many counts of this clone. The chain uses TRBV19 and TRBJ1-5; D is perhaps TRBD1 (6 bases). Trimming took off 3 bases at V and 3 bases at J, with 9 bases between the two ends. The CDR3 spans 14 residues. Per the germline V gene, CDR1 is LNHDA and CDR2 is SQIVND (reference sequence). As DNA, the CDR3 is TGTGCCAGTAGTATCCGGGACACCAATCAGCCCCAGCATTTT. This translates into CASSIRDTNQPQHF.

In this sample, this clone turned up many times. The V gene is TRBV19, the J gene TRBJ1-5, with D possibly TRBD1 on 5 matching bases. Trimming stripped 5 bases from V and 1 base from J, with 12 bases between. Germline loops: CDR1 LNHDA, CDR2 SQIVND (reference sequence). The CDR3 is made up of 15 amino acids. The CDR3 region is CASSQGYLSNQPQHF. The CDR3, as DNA: TGTGCCAGTAGTCAGGGTTACCTGAGCAATCAGCCCCAGCATTTT.

This chain links TRBV29-1 with TRBJ2-2; 9 nucleotides align to TRBD2. The V segment lost 4 bases and the J segment 7 bases; nucleotides outside the gene matches: 10. Per the germline V gene, CDR1 is SQVTM and CDR2 is ANQGSEA. The length of the CDR3 is 15 residues. CDR3 loop: CSVGGAGGLNGELFF. CDR3 nucleotides: TGCAGCGTTGGGGGAGCGGGAGGATTGAACGGGGAGCTGTTTTTT.

This clone was counted at least ten times. The chain couples TRBV5-1 to TRBJ2-7, with 8 positions matching TRBD1. CDR1 and CDR2 (germline): SGHRS, YFSETQ. This CDR3 has 13 residues. Losses at the gene ends were 3 bases for V and 7 bases for J; bases not matched to a gene: 6. CDR3 sequence: CASSSGQGGEQYF. The CDR3 nucleotides read TGCGCCAGCAGCTCCGGACAGGGTGGGGAGCAGTACTTC.

This clone was recorded many times. This rearrangement joins TRBV5-1 to TRBJ2-3; 7 positions agree with TRBD1. The CDR3 has 17 amino acids. Germline values: CDR1 SGHRS, CDR2 YFSETQ. J lost 6 bases, V lost 1 base, and 14 bases had no gene match. As DNA, the CDR3 is TGCGCCAGCAGCTTGTGGTCCGACAGGGCGCCCACCGATACGCAGTATTTT. Translation gives CASSLWSDRAPTDTQYF.

The chain carries TRBV7-2 and TRBJ2-2; D perhaps matches TRBD1 (6 bases). Looked up from germline, CDR1 is SGHTA and CDR2 is FQGNSA. Trimming shortened V by 5 bases and J by 0 bases, and 13 bases separated the two germline ends. The CDR3 runs to 16 residues. The CDR3 loop reads CASSQGQVTNTGELFF. Written as DNA, the CDR3 is TGTGCCAGCAGCCAGGGGCAGGTTACGAACACCGGGGAGCTGTTTTTT.

This clone has only a few counts. This chain links TRBV7-3 with TRBJ2-1; D is unresolved. The CDR3 length is 12 residues. V shed 1 base and J shed 7 bases, with 5 bases lying between them. Germline loops: CDR1 SGHTA, CDR2 FQGTGA. In DNA form, the CDR3 reads TGTGCCAGCAGCTTAAACGGGAATGAGCAGTTCTTC. Its protein product is CASSLNGNEQFF.

In its sample, this clone was seen many times. The J gene is TRBJ1-1, the V gene TRBV7-8; D not certain. CDR1 and CDR2 from the germline V gene are SGHVS and FQNEAQ. Trimming shortened V by 5 bases and J by 7 bases, and 23 bases separated the two germline ends. This CDR3 comprises 16 residues. In nucleotides, the CDR3 is TGTGCCAGCAGCCCACCCATGGGCGCCTTCCGATTTGAAGCTTTCTTT. Translated: CASSPPMGAFRFEAFF.

This clone was detected ten times or more. The chain joins TRBV5-8 to TRBJ1-5, with 10 nucleotides matching TRBD1. CDR3 length equals 14 residues. Germline V gene lookup returns CDR1 SGHTS and CDR2 YDEGEE. V was clipped by 6 bases and J by 6 bases; unmatched bases: 6. This chain's CDR3 is CASTHGQGVQPQHF. The CDR3 bases are TGTGCCAGCACCCACGGACAGGGGGTTCAGCCCCAGCATTTT.

V and J are TRBV13 and TRBJ2-5; D possibly corresponds to TRBD1 (6 bases). The V gene lost 5 bases and the J gene lost 11 bases, with 27 bases spanning the gap. Germline assignment: CDR1 PRHDT and CDR2 FYEKMQ (reference sequence). This CDR3 is 16 amino acids long. The CDR3 DNA sequence: TGTGCCAGCAGCGCGCGTACAGGGAGTAGCCGAGAGGTGCAGTACTTC. Its translation is CASSARTGSSREVQYF.

This clone has ten or more counts. The rearrangement uses TRBV5-4 and TRBJ1-2; TRBD1 might be the D (5 bases). Germline CDR1 and CDR2: SGHNT and YYREEE (reference sequence). This CDR3 region has 14 residues. V lost 0 bases and J lost 0, with 6 bases in between. Here the CDR3 DNA reads TGTGCCAGCAGCTTGGGACAGCCTAACTATGGCTACACCTTC. Its protein is CASSLGQPNYGYTF.

This chain uses TRBV9 with TRBJ2-3, with TRBD2 matching over 7 bases. Looked up from germline, CDR1 is SGDLS and CDR2 is YYNGEE. Trimming at V came to 3 bases and at J to 6 bases, leaving 7 bases not matched to a gene. There are 14 residues in the CDR3. Here the CDR3 DNA reads TGTGCCAGCAGCGCGTCCGCCGGGGGGGATACGCAGTATTTT. Residues: CASSASAGGDTQYF.

This clone turned up a few times. The CDR3 bases are TGTGCCAGCAGTTACTCGATCAGGGCAAGTGGGTACGAGCAGTACTTC. Its protein product is CASSYSIRASGYEQYF. The V gene is TRBV6-5, the J gene TRBJ2-5; a weak D match, TRBD1 (5 bases). The J call may not be correct, given that the DNA end is closer to TRBJ2-7. In germline, CDR1 is MNHEY, CDR2 SVGAGI. The CDR3 consists of 16 residues.

This clone was detected many times. The V and J genes are TRBV5-1 and TRBJ2-5, with 8 bases fitting TRBD2. Germline trimming cut 3 bases from V and 2 bases from J; bases unmatched to any gene: 3. CDR3 length equals 14 residues. CDR1 and CDR2 (germline): SGHRS, YFSETQ. The CDR3 loop is CASSSGGAQETQYF. Written as DNA, the CDR3 is TGCGCCAGCAGCTCCGGGGGGGCTCAAGAGACCCAGTACTTC. The whole variable domain, filled in from reference TRBV5-1 and TRBJ2-5, reads KAGVTQTPRYLIKTRGQQVTLSCSPISGHRSVSWYQQTPGQGLQFLFEYFSETQRNKGNFPGRFSGRQFSNSRSEMNVSTLELGDSALYLCASSSGGAQETQYFGPGTRLLVL.

This clone showed up many times. The chain uses TRBV6-5 and TRBJ2-7, with TRBD1 identical over 8 bases. J gave up 1 base and V 10 bases, and 12 bases lay outside the gene matches. This CDR3 comprises 15 residues. Germline loops: CDR1 MNHEY, CDR2 SVGAGI. This CDR3 reads CAIRPQGASSYEQYF. The CDR3 DNA reads as TGTGCCATCCGCCCCCAGGGGGCTAGTTCCTACGAGCAGTACTTC.

This clone has ten or more counts. The chain employs TRBV29-1 and TRBJ2-1, with 9 bases matching TRBD2. The CDR3 sequence is 14 residues long. V was clipped by 7 bases and J by 8 bases; unmatched bases: 12. Germline V lookup: CDR1 SQVTM, CDR2 ANQGSEA. The CDR3 loop reads CSAAWREGIDEQFF. The CDR3 nucleotides read TGCAGCGCAGCCTGGCGGGAGGGCATTGATGAGCAGTTCTTC.

This clone was counted ten times or more. This chain uses TRBV7-9 with TRBJ2-3, with 12 positions matching TRBD2. The CDR3 covers 16 residues. The V segment lost 5 bases and the J segment 6 bases; nucleotides outside the gene matches: 9. Germline V lookup: CDR1 SEHNR, CDR2 FQNEAQ (reference sequence). The CDR3 nucleotides are TGTGCCAGCAGCAGAGCTAGCGGGGGGGCCCGGGATACGCAGTATTTT. Encoded protein: CASSRASGGARDTQYF.

The chain joins TRBV6-5 to TRBJ1-2, with D perhaps matching TRBD1 (6 bases). This CDR3 comprises 13 residues. Germline V CDR1 and CDR2: MNHEY, SVGAGI. Trimming cost V 8 bases and J 4 bases, with 14 bases left between them. The CDR3 loop is CASWTDTTYGYTF. In DNA form, the CDR3 reads TGTGCCAGCTGGACAGACACAACCTATGGCTACACCTTC.